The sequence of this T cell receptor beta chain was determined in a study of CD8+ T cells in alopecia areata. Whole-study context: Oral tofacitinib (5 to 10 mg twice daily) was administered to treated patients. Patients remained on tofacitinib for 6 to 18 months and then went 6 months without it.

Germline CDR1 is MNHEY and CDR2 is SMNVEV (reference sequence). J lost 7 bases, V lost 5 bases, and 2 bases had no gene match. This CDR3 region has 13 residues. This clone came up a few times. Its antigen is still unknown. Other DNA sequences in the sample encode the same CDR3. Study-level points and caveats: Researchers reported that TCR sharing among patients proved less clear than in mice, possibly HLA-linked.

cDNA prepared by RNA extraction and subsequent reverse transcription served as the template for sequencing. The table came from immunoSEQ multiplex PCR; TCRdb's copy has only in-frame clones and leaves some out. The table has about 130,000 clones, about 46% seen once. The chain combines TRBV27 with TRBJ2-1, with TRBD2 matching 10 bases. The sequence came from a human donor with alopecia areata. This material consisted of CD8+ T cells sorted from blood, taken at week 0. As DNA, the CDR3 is TGTGCCAGCAGTCTTAGCGGGGGGAATGAGCAGTTCTTC. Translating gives CASSLSGGNEQFF.